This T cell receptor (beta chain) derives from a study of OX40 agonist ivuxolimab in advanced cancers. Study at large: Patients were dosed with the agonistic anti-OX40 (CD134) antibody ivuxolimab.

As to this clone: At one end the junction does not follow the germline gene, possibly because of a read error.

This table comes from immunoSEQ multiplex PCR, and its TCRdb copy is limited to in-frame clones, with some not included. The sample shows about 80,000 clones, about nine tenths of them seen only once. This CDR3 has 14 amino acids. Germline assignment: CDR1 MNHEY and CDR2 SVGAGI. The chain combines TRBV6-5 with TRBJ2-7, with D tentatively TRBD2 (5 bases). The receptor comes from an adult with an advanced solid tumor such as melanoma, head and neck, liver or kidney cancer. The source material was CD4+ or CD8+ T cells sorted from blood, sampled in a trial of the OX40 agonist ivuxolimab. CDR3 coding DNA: TGTGCCAGCAGTTACAGATTGGTCACGGGGATTCCCCACTTC. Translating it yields CASSYRLVTGIPHF.